This is a list of T cell receptor beta chains from one sample in a study of blood T cell repertoires in COVID-19. The repertoire was sequenced with immunoSEQ multiplex PCR; TCRdb's copy has only in-frame clones and lacks some. The sample includes 250,000 or so clones, 88% seen only once; the top ten take around 6.3%. What was sequenced was peripheral blood. The receptor set was obtained from a woman in her twenties or thirties with COVID-19, enrolled during active disease. Each CDR3 is given with its conserved first and last residue. A D gene is named only where the DNA matches it firmly. Expanded clones get a size class; other rows say once, few or many, or leave the size out.

j_call v_call clone_size d_call cdr3_aa cdr3_nt
TRBJ1-4 TRBV2 once NA CASSAEGGGGVEKLFF TGTGCCAGCAGTGCAGAAGGGGGAGGGGGAGTTGAAAAACTGTTTTTT
TRBJ2-1 TRBV11-2 few NA CASSLLASAYNEQFF TGTGCCAGCAGCTTACTGGCGAGCGCCTACAATGAGCAGTTCTTC
TRBJ2-7 TRBV7-2 NA TRBD2 CASSLGGTSGGLEQYF TGTGCCAGCAGCTTGGGCGGGACTAGCGGGGGACTAGAGCAGTACTTC
TRBJ2-5 TRBV7-2 NA TRBD2 CASSSQLAGAQETQYF TGTGCCAGCAGCTCGCAGCTAGCGGGGGCCCAAGAGACCCAGTACTTC
TRBJ2-5 TRBV6-6 NA TRBD1 CASSDEYGTGVETQYF TGTGCCAGCAGCGATGAATACGGGACAGGGGTAGAGACCCAGTACTTC
TRBJ1-2 TRBV18 NA TRBD1 CASSPAPGTGGFYGYTF TGTGCCAGCTCACCAGCACCTGGGACAGGGGGTTTCTATGGCTACACCTTC
TRBJ2-3 TRBV5-1 once NA CASSLAGSRGTDTQYF TGCGCCAGCAGCTTGGCCGGTAGCAGGGGCACAGATACGCAGTATTTT
TRBJ2-5 TRBV4-3 few TRBD2 CASSHVPQGTSGEGETQYF TGCGCCAGCAGCCACGTACCGCAGGGGACTAGCGGGGAGGGAGAGACCCAGTACTTC
TRBJ1-3 TRBV12-3/TRBV12-4 NA NA CASSPAAGNTIYF TGTGCCAGCAGCCCTGCGGCTGGAAACACCATATATTTT
TRBJ2-3 TRBV4-3 NA NA CASSQNPRAGTQYF TGCGCCAGCAGCCAAAACCCCCGCGCGGGTACGCAGTATTTT
TRBJ2-3 TRBV28 NA TRBD2 CASSSLPGGDTQYF TGTGCCAGCAGTTCCCTTCCGGGGGGGGATACGCAGTATTTT
TRBJ2-3 TRBV9 NA TRBD2 CASSAPPGGGLDTQYF TGTGCCAGCAGCGCCCCCCCTGGCGGGGGGTTGGATACGCAGTATTTT
TRBJ1-2 TRBV6-9 NA NA CAKGHDYGYTF TGTGCCAAGGGGCATGACTATGGCTACACCTTC
TRBJ1-6 TRBV5-4 NA NA CASKGGNSPLHF TGTGCCAGCAAAGGAGGTAATTCACCCCTCCACTTT